The rows below give T cell receptor beta chains drawn from one sample of a study of blood T cell repertoires in COVID-19. Repertoires were generated with immunoSEQ multiplex PCR, while TCRdb's copy carries only in-frame clones and drops some. Of 150,000 to 200,000 clones detected, about 88% appear once; the ten largest clones hold about 6.5%. The sequenced sample was peripheral blood. These receptors were obtained from a woman older than 75 in a cohort sampled during active or convalescent COVID-19. The CDR3 runs from the conserved cysteine through the conserved F or W. A D gene is named only where the DNA matches it firmly. Clone size, where shown, is once, few, many, or a class for clones that have expanded.

.	.	TRBV5-4	TRBJ2-4	CASSPDRFENIQYF	TGTGCCAGCAGCCCTGACAGGTTCGAAAACATTCAGTACTTC
TRBD2	.	TRBV6-2/TRBV6-3	TRBJ2-3	CASSYSVAGGVTDTQYF	TGTGCCAGCAGTTACTCAGTTGCGGGGGGCGTCACAGATACGCAGTATTTT
TRBD2	.	TRBV24-1	TRBJ2-1	CATSDPVLAGETNEQFF	TGTGCCACCAGTGACCCAGTCCTAGCGGGAGAGACCAATGAGCAGTTCTTC
.	.	TRBV20-1	TRBJ1-6	CSASFIPISYNSPLHF	TGCAGTGCTAGTTTCATCCCAATCTCCTATAATTCACCCCTCCACTTT
.	.	TRBV28	TRBJ2-2	CASTLDSLDTNTGELFF	TGTGCCAGCACCCTGGACAGCCTCGACACGAACACCGGGGAGCTGTTTTTT
.	.	TRBV5-1	TRBJ2-1	CASSLSGGGQGEQFF	TGCGCCAGCAGCTTATCCGGCGGAGGGCAGGGTGAGCAGTTCTTC
.	.	TRBV5-1	TRBJ1-1	CASSELSGGATEAFF	TGCGCCAGCAGCGAGTTATCCGGAGGTGCCACTGAAGCTTTCTTT
TRBD2	.	TRBV11-3	TRBJ2-5	CASSLGRALAGGPGETQYF	TGTGCCAGCAGCTTAGGGAGGGCACTAGCGGGGGGTCCGGGAGAGACCCAGTACTTC
TRBD2	.	TRBV19	TRBJ2-1	CASSMGTSGRFENEQFF	TGTGCCAGTAGTATGGGGACTAGCGGGAGATTTGAGAATGAGCAGTTCTTC
TRBD1	.	TRBV7-9	TRBJ1-3	CASSYRGYSSGNTIYF	TGTGCCAGCAGCTACAGGGGTTACAGCTCTGGAAACACCATATATTTT
.	.	TRBV29-1	TRBJ1-1	CSVGGRVYTEAFF	TGCAGCGTTGGTGGCAGGGTGTACACTGAAGCTTTCTTT
.	.	TRBV7-2	TRBJ1-5	CASSLAEGAGQPQHF	TGTGCCAGCAGCTTAGCTGAAGGGGCTGGTCAGCCCCAGCATTTT
.	.	TRBV10-3	TRBJ2-7	CAISEGRYEQYF	TGTGCCATCAGTGAGGGCCGCTACGAGCAGTACTTC
TRBD2	.	TRBV19	TRBJ2-3	CASSTTGTRATDTQYF	TGTGCCAGTAGTACAACCGGGACTAGGGCGACAGATACGCAGTATTTT
.	.	TRBV5-8	TRBJ2-4	CASSPGQVLAKNIQYF	TGTGCCAGCAGCCCCGGCCAGGTCTTAGCCAAAAACATTCAGTACTTC
.	.	TRBV19	TRBJ1-4	CASSIDGEKLFF	TGTGCCAGTAGTATAGACGGGGAAAAACTGTTTTTT
TRBD1	once	TRBV20-1	TRBJ1-4	CSASGAGGASNEKLFF	TGCAGTGCTAGTGGGGCAGGGGGCGCTTCTAATGAAAAACTGTTTTTT
TRBD2	.	TRBV18	TRBJ2-2	CASSPWGPVGLAPNTGELFF	TGTGCCAGCTCACCTTGGGGACCTGTTGGACTAGCACCGAACACCGGGGAGCTGTTTTTT
.	.	TRBV7-8	TRBJ1-3	CASSLGASRSGNTIYF	TGTGCCAGCAGCTTAGGCGCGTCCCGCTCTGGAAACACCATATATTTT